What follows is one T cell receptor (beta chain) and its context. This receptor's antigen is unknown. Base qualities are not recorded, but no much larger clone differs from it by a single base. The trial excluded patients who had a history of autoimmune disease or who were on systemic immunosuppression. Peripheral blood for TCR sequencing was collected from all dose cohorts at baseline, on cycle 4 day 1, and on cycle 7 day 1. Samples came from an open-label, multicenter, first-in-human phase I dose-escalation trial of ivuxolimab. The trial enrolled adults with locally advanced or metastatic head and neck squamous cell, hepatocellular, melanoma or renal cell carcinoma. Before TCR sequencing, CD4+ T cells and CD8+ T cells were sorted from peripheral blood as separate populations. The entry originates in a study of OX40 agonist ivuxolimab in advanced cancers. Background for the entire study: Ivuxolimab was a fully human IgG2 agonistic monoclonal antibody targeting the costimulatory receptor OX40 (CD134). Intravenous ivuxolimab was administered to patients every 2 weeks at six dose levels: 0.01, 0.1, 0.3, 1.5, 3 and 10 mg/kg. Among the 52 dose-escalation patients, about 20 had hepatocellular carcinoma, roughly 15 melanoma, 9 renal cell carcinoma and 9 head and neck cancer. In the dose-escalation cohort, 70% to 85% of patients were male, and the mean age was approximately 60 years with a range of roughly 20 to 85. Patients were allowed to have had prior anti-PD-1, anti-PD-L1 or anti-CTLA-4 therapy, and 40% to 45% of the dose-escalation patients had previously received checkpoint inhibitors. Partial responses occurred in three dose-escalation patients, of whom one had hepatocellular carcinoma and two had cutaneous melanoma. Peripheral TCRbeta sequencing aimed to test whether ivuxolimab altered TCR sequence diversity and caused clonal T-cell expansion. The paper covers the monotherapy dose-escalation part of the phase I ivuxolimab trial, which included N of about 56 patients. The investigation overall reported the following: At doses of 0.1 to 3.0 mg/kg, clonal expansion of both CD4+ and CD8+ T cells in blood was seen between baseline and week 6. Partial responders in the 0.1-3.0 mg/kg groups had among the lowest normalized peripheral clonal expansion, especially among CD8+ T cells. After ivuxolimab, more expanded clones were found on average in CD8+ T cells than in CD4+ T cells. Low levels of normalized T-cell clonal expansion were also seen in some patients who did not respond. The antigen specificity of the clonally expanded peripheral T cells was not determined.

For sequencing of the TCRbeta CDR3 region, genomic DNA was extracted from the sorted cells. The immunoSEQ Assay was used to sequence the TCRbeta CDR3 regions. What TCRdb holds here is the immuneACCESS table cut down to in-frame rearrangements. Part of the clones is not present; checked against another copy, under half of the missing clones reflect an unresolved V gene, and the others are unexplained. This sample holds some 77,000 clones; about 91% were observed only once. Of the sample, 2.5% to 3% is held by the ten largest clones. The germline V gene (reference sequence) yields LNHDA for CDR1 and SQIVND for CDR2. Inclusive of the bounding cysteine and phenylalanine, the CDR3 is 17 residues long. Here the CDR3 DNA is all that survives: 51 bases in frame from base 1. V is pared back by 7 bases and J by 1 base, with 21 bases lying between the germline termini.

This receptor was identified in an adult with an advanced solid tumor such as melanoma, head and neck, liver or kidney cancer. The chain was built from TRBV19 and TRBJ2-3; TRBD2 could be the D gene, as 7 bases match. This sample comprised CD4+ or CD8+ T cells sorted from blood, obtained in a trial of the OX40 agonist ivuxolimab. The CDR3 here reads CASTPSKGGPRTDTQYF. The nucleotide sequence reads as follows: TGTGCCAGTACCCCGAGCAAGGGGGGGCCACGCACAGATACGCAGTATTTT.